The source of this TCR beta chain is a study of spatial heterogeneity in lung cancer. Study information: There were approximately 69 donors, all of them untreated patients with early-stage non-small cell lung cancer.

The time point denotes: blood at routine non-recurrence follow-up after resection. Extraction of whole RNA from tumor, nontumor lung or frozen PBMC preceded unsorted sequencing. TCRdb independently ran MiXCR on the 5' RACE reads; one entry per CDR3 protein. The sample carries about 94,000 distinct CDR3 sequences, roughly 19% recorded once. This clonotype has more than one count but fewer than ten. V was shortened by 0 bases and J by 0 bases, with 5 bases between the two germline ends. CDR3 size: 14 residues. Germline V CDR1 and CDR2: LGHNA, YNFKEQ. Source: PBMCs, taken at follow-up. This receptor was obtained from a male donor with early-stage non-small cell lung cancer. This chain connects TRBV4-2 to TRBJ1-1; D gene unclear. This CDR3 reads CASSQDGLNTEAFF. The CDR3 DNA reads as TGTGCCAGCAGCCAAGACGGTTTGAACACTGAAGCTTTCTTT.